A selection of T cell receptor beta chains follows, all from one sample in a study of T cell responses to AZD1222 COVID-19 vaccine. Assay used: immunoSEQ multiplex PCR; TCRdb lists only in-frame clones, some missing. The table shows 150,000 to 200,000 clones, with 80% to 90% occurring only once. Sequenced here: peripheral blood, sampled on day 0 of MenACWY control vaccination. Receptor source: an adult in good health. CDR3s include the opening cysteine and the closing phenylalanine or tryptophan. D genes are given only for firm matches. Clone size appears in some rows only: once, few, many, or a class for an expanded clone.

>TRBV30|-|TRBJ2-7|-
CAWSRGAGEQYF
TGTGCCTGGAGTAGGGGGGCGGGTGAGCAGTACTTC
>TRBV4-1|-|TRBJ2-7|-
CASSLTPAPPYEQYF
TGCGCCAGCAGCCTAACCCCAGCCCCTCCCTACGAGCAGTACTTC
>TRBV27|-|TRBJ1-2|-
CASSTGPNYGYTF
TGTGCCAGCAGTACCGGGCCGAACTATGGCTACACCTTC
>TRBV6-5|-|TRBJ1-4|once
CASSYSNPGSTEKLFF
TGTGCCAGCAGTTACTCGAATCCGGGGAGCACAGAAAAACTGTTTTTT
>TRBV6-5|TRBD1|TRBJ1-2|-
CASSYSQTGGYYGYTF
TGTGCCAGCAGTTACTCCCAGACAGGGGGCTACTATGGCTACACCTTC
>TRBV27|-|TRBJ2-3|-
CASSLSDSSASTDTQYF
TGTGCCAGCAGTTTATCTGACAGCAGTGCTAGCACAGATACGCAGTATTTT
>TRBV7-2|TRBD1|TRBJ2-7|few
CASSLRQGGSYEQYF
TGTGCCAGCAGCCTTAGACAGGGGGGAAGCTACGAGCAGTACTTC
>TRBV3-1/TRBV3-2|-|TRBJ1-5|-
CASSQGVGGSQPQHF
TGTGCCAGCAGCCAAGGGGTAGGTGGCAGCCAGCCCCAGCATTTT
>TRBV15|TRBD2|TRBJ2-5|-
CATSIQGGETQYF
TGTGCCACCAGCATCCAGGGAGGGGAGACCCAGTACTTC
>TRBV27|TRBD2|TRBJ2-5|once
CASSTYGGSQETQYF
TGTGCCAGCAGCACATACGGGGGGTCCCAAGAGACCCAGTACTTC
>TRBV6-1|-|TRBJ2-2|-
CASSENTGSGGELFF
TGTGCCAGCAGTGAAAATACAGGGTCTGGCGGGGAGCTGTTTTTT
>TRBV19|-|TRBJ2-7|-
CASSTGYGHYEQYF
TGTGCCAGTAGCACAGGGTATGGGCACTACGAGCAGTACTTC
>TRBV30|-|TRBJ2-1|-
CAWSVGLEQFF
TGTGCCTGGAGTGTAGGGTTAGAGCAGTTCTTC
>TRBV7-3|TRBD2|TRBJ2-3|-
CASSSSGRAVDTQYF
TGTGCCAGCAGCTCCAGCGGGAGGGCCGTAGATACGCAGTATTTT
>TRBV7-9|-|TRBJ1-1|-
CASSLLGQMNTEAFF
TGTGCCAGCAGCTTATTGGGGCAGATGAACACTGAAGCTTTCTTT
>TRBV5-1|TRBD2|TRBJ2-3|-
CASSPHRSGGGTDTQYF
TGCGCCAGCAGCCCCCACAGGAGCGGGGGAGGGACAGATACGCAGTATTTT
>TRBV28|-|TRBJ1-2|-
CASSLQGRSNYGYTF
TGTGCCAGCAGTCTACAAGGACGGAGCAACTATGGCTACACCTTC
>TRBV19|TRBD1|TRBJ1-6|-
CASSPRDRRSYNSPLHF
TGTGCCAGTAGTCCCCGGGACAGGAGGTCCTATAATTCACCCCTCCACTTT
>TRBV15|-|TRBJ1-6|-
CATSRNTNSPLHF
TGTGCCACCAGCAGGAACACTAATTCACCCCTCCACTTT
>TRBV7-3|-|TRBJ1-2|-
CASSSRRDGYTF
TGTGCCAGCAGCTCCCGACGGGATGGCTACACCTTC
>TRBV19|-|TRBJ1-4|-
CASSNPGSATNEKLFF
TGTGCCAGTAGTAACCCCGGGTCAGCAACTAATGAAAAACTGTTTTTT
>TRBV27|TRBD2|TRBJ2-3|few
CASSRLAGTDTQYF
TGTGCCAGCAGTAGACTAGCGGGGACAGATACGCAGTATTTT
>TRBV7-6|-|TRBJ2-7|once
CASSLAIGTSSYEQYF
TGTGCCAGCAGCTTAGCAATAGGAACTAGCTCCTACGAGCAGTACTTC
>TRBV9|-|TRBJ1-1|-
CASSPPPNTEAFF
TGTGCCAGCAGCCCCCCCCCTAACACTGAAGCTTTCTTT
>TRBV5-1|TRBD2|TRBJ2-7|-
CASSVGLAGVYEQYF
TGCGCCAGCAGCGTGGGACTAGCGGGAGTATACGAGCAGTACTTC
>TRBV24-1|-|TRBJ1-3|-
CATSDCRCGTTGNTIYF
TGTGCCACCAGTGATTGTCGATGCGGGACAACTGGAAACACCATATATTTT
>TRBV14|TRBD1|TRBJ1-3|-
CASSPRTGPGTIYF
TGTGCCAGCAGCCCTCGGACAGGGCCAGGGACCATATATTTT
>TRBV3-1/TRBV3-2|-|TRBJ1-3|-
CASSQDISRAVGNTIYF
TGTGCCAGCAGCCAGGATATTTCCAGGGCCGTGGGAAACACCATATATTTT
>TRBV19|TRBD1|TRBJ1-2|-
CASSIGPGQGNYGYTF
TGTGCCAGTAGTATAGGTCCGGGACAGGGGAACTATGGCTACACCTTC
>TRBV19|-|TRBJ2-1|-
CASSIRSSEYAEQFF
TGTGCCAGTAGTATTAGGTCTAGCGAGTATGCTGAGCAGTTCTTC
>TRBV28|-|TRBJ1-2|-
CASSPIQGPYGYTF
TGTGCCAGCAGTCCGATACAGGGCCCCTATGGCTACACCTTC
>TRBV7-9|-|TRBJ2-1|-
CASSLDQGRSYNEQFF
TGTGCCAGCAGCTTAGATCAGGGTAGGTCCTACAATGAGCAGTTCTTC
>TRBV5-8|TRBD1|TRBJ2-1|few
CASSLAGTGSNEQFF
TGTGCCAGCAGCTTGGCCGGGACAGGGAGCAATGAGCAGTTCTTC
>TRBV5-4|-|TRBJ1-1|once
CASSSPGVNTEAFF
TGTGCCAGCAGTTCCCCGGGGGTAAACACTGAAGCTTTCTTT
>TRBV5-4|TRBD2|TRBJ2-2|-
CASSLGGLAGGPNTGELFF
TGTGCCAGCAGCTTGGGGGGGCTAGCGGGAGGGCCGAACACCGGGGAGCTGTTTTTT
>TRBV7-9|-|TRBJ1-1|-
CASSFAGNTEAFF
TGTGCCAGCAGCTTTGCAGGGAACACTGAAGCTTTCTTT
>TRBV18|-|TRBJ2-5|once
CASSPNTQETQYF
TGTGCCAGCTCACCAAACACCCAAGAGACCCAGTACTTC
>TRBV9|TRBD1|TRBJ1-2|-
CASSLGRDRGTSGYTF
TGTGCCAGCAGCCTAGGAAGGGACAGGGGGACTAGTGGCTACACCTTC
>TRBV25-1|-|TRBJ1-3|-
CASGLGNTIYF
TGTGCCAGCGGGTTGGGAAACACCATATATTTT
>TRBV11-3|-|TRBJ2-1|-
CASSLGVGLSSYNEQFF
TGTGCCAGCAGCTTAGGGGTGGGGCTGAGCTCCTACAATGAGCAGTTCTTC
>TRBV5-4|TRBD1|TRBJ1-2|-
CASTRTGEGYTF
TGTGCCAGCACCAGGACAGGGGAGGGCTACACCTTC
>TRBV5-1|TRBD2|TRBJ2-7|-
CASSYGASGIFYEQYF
TGCGCCAGCAGCTATGGGGCTAGCGGGATTTTTTACGAGCAGTACTTC
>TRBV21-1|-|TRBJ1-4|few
CASSKARSGPPTNEKLFF
TGTGCCAGCAGCAAAGCAAGGTCGGGACCTCCAACTAATGAAAAACTGTTTTTT
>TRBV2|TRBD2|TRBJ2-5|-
CASRRTSGSRETQYF
TGTGCCAGCAGGCGGACTAGCGGGAGTAGAGAGACCCAGTACTTC
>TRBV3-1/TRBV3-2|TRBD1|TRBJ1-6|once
CASSRTGGGWNSPLHF
TGTGCCAGCAGCAGGACAGGGGGCGGTTGGAATTCACCCCTCCACTTT
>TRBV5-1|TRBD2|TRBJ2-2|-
CASSTQLAGEVGELFF
TGCGCCAGCAGCACCCAACTAGCGGGAGAGGTCGGGGAGCTGTTTTTT
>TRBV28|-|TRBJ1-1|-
CASNQAMNTEAFF
TGTGCCAGCAACCAGGCTATGAACACTGAAGCTTTCTTT
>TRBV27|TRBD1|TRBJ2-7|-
CASSWDRGSFNEQYF
TGTGCCAGCAGTTGGGACAGGGGAAGTTTTAACGAGCAGTACTTC
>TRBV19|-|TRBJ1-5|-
CASNRMQGSNQPQHF
TGTGCCAGTAATAGGATGCAGGGGAGCAATCAGCCCCAGCATTTT
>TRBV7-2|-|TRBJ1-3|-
CASSLYDSSGNTIYF
TGTGCCAGCAGCTTATACGACAGCTCTGGAAACACCATATATTTT
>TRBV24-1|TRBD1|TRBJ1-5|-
CATSDLLQGNQPQHF
TGTGCCACCAGTGATTTGCTACAGGGGAATCAGCCCCAGCATTTT
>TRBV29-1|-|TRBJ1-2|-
CSGGTGQGYTF
TGCAGCGGTGGTACAGGACAGGGCTACACCTTC